This TCR beta chain was identified in a study of blood T cell repertoires in COVID-19. In the study overall: Some COVID-19 samples were acute and others convalescent; all came from the United States, Italy and Spain. PBMCs, B-cell-depleted T cells, or T cells were the source of the cDNA or gDNA that made up the material.

This clone was observed a single time. Trimming left V 0 bases short and J 7 bases short, with 13 bases between. This CDR3 comprises 15 residues. Some clones are missing from TCRdb's copy, which holds only in-frame ones; the method was immunoSEQ multiplex PCR. The table has over 200,000 clones, about 83% seen once. This TCR was sampled from a man aged 40-49 years with active or convalescent COVID-19. The V gene is TRBV23-1, the J gene TRBJ1-5; TRBD1 is a possible D gene (6 bases). TRBV23-1 is reported as an ORF; its role is uncertain. The sample comprised peripheral blood. In DNA form, the CDR3 reads TGCGCCAGCAGTCAATCGCAGGGGAAGAGACAGCCCCAGCATTTT. Protein: CASSQSQGKRQPQHF.